This entry describes one T cell receptor beta chain. This sample is drawn from a study of T cell changes during pregnancy in multiple sclerosis. Profiled with immunoSEQ multiplex PCR; TCRdb holds only in-frame clones, not every one. The sample contains more than 25,000 clones, roughly 89% of which appear only once. The CDR3 loop spans 12 amino acids. Germline CDR1 reads SGHTS; CDR2 reads YDEGEE. V was clipped by 0 bases and J by 8 bases, with 8 bases between them. The TCR comes from a female donor with multiple sclerosis, enrolled in a pregnancy study. Material: CD8+ T cells from peripheral blood mononuclear cells, obtained in the first trimester of pregnancy. The chain combines TRBV5-8 with TRBJ1-2; D is unclear. The DNA for the CDR3 is TGTGCCAGCAGCTTGGCCCTAGCGGGCTACACCTTC. It encodes CASSLALAGYTF.